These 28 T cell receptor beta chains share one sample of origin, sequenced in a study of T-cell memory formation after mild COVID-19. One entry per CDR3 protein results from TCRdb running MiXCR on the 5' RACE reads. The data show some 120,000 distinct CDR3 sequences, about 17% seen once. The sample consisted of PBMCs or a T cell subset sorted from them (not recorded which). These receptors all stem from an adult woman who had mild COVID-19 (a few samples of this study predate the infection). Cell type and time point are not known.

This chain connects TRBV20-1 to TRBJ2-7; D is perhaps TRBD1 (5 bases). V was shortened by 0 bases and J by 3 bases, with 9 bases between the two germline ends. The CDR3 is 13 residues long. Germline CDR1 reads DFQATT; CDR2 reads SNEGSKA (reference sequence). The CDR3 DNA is TGCAGTGCTAGAGATAGCCAGGGCTACGAGCAGTACTTC. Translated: CSARDSQGYEQYF.

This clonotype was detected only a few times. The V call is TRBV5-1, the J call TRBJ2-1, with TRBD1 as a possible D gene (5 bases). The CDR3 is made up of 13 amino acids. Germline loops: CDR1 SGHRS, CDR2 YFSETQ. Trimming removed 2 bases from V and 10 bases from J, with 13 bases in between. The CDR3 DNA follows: TGCGCCAGCAGCTTAGAAGGGGCGAACGAGCAGTTCTTC. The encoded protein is CASSLEGANEQFF.

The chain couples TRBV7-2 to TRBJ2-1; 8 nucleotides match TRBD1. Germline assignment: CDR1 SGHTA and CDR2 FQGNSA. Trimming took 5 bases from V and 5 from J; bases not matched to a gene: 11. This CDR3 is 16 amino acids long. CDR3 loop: CASSRTWGTGDNEQFF. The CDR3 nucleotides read TGTGCCAGCAGCAGGACCTGGGGGACAGGAGACAATGAGCAGTTCTTC.

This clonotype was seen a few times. The CDR3 DNA sequence: TGTGCCAGCAGCCCGGGACAGCTAGAGTACGAGCAGTACTTC. This codes for CASSPGQLEYEQYF. The chain recombines TRBV28 with TRBJ2-7; 7 positions match TRBD1. The V gene's germline CDR1 is MDHEN and CDR2 SYDVKM. This CDR3 is built from 14 residues. V dropped 6 bases and J dropped 4; count of bases not matched to a gene: 9.

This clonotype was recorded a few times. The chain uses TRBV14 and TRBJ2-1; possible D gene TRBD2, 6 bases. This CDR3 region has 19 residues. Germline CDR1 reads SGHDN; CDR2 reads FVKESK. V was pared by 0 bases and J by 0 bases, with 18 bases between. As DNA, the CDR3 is TGTGCCAGCAGCCAAGAGCGTACAGTGTGGGGGGACTCCTACAATGAGCAGTTCTTC. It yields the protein CASSQERTVWGDSYNEQFF.

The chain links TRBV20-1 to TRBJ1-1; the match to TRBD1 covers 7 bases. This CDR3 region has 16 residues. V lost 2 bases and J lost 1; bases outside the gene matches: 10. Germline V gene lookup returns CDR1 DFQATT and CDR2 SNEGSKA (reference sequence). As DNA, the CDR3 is TGCAGTGCTAGACTCAACAGGGGCAGGGGGAACACTGAAGCTTTCTTT. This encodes CSARLNRGRGNTEAFF.

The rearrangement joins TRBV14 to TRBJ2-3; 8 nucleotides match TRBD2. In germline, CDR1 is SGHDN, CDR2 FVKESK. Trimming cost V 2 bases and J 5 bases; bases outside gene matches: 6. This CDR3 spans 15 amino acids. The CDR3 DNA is TGTGCCAGCAGCCAACTCGGGGGGGCCGTAGATACGCAGTATTTT. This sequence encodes CASSQLGGAVDTQYF.

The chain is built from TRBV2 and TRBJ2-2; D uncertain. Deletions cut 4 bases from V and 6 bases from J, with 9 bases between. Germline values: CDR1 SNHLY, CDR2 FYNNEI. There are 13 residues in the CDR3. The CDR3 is CASSVSAPGELFF. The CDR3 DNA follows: TGTGCCAGCAGTGTTTCAGCACCCGGGGAGCTGTTTTTT.

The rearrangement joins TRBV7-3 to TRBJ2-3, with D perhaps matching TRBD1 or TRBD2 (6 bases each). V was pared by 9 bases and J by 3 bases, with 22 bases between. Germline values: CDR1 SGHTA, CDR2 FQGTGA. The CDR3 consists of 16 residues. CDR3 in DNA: TGTGCCAGTAGCGACAATCTAGGGGGAGGAACAGATACGCAGTATTTT. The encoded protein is CASSDNLGGGTDTQYF.

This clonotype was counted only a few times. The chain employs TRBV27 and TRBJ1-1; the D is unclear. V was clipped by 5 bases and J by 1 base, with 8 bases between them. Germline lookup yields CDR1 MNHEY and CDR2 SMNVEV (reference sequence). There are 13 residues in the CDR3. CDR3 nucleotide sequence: TGTGCCAGCAGTCTGGTGAGGAACACTGAAGCTTTCTTT. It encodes CASSLVRNTEAFF.

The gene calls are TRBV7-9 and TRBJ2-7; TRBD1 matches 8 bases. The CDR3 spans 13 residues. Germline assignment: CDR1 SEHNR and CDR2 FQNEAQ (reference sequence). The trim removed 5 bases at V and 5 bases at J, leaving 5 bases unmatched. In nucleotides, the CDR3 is TGTGCCAGCAGCGGGACAGGTGCGCACGAGCAGTACTTC. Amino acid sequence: CASSGTGAHEQYF.

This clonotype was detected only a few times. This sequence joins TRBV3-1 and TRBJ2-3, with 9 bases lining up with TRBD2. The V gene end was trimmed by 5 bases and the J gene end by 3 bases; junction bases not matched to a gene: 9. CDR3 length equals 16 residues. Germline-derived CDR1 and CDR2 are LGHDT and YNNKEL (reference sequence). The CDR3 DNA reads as TGTGCCAGCAGCTCAATTAGCGGGGGAAGGACAGATACGCAGTATTTT. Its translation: CASSSISGGRTDTQYF.

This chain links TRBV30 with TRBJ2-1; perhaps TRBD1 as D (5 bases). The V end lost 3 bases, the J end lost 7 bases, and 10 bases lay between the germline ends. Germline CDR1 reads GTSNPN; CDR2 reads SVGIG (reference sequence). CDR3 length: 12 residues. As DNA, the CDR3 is TGTGCCTGGAGCCTCTCAGGGAATGAGCAGTTCTTC. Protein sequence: CAWSLSGNEQFF.

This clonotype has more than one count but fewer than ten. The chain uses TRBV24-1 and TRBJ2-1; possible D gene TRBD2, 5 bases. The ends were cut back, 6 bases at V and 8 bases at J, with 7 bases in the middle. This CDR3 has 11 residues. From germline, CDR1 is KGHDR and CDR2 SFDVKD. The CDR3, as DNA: TGTGCCACCAGTTTGAGGGATGAGCAGTTCTTC. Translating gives CATSLRDEQFF.

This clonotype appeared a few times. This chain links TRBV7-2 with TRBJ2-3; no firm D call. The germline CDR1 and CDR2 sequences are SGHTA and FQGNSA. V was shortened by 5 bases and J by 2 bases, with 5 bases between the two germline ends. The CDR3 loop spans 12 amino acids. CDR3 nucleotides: TGTGCCAGCAGCGCGTACACAGATACGCAGTATTTT. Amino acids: CASSAYTDTQYF.

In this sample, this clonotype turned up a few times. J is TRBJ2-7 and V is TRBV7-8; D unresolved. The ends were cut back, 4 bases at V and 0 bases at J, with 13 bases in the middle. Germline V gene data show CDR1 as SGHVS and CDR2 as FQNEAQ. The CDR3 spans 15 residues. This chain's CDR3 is CASSSQTESSYEQYF. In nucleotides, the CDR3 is TGTGCCAGCAGCTCACAAACGGAGAGCTCCTACGAGCAGTACTTC.

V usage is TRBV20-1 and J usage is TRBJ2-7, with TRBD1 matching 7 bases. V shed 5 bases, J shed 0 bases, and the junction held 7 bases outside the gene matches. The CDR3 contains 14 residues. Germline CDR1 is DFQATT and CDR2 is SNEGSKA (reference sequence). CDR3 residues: CSAVTGPSSYEQYF. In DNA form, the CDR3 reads TGCAGTGCTGTGACAGGGCCGAGCTCCTACGAGCAGTACTTC.

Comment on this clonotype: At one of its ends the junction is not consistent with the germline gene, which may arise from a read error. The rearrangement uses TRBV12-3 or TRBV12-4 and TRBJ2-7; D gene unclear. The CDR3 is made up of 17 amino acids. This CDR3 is CASSWPPGVVRSYEKYF. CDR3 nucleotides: TGTGCCAGCAGTTGGCCCCCCGGCGTAGTCCGTTCCTACGAGAAGTACTTC.

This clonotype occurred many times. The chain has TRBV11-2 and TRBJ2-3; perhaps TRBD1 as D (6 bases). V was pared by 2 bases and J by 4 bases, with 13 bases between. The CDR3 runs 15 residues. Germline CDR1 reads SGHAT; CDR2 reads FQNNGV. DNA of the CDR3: TGTGCCAGCAGCTTAATACAGGGTGGTCCAGATACGCAGTATTTT. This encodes CASSLIQGGPDTQYF.

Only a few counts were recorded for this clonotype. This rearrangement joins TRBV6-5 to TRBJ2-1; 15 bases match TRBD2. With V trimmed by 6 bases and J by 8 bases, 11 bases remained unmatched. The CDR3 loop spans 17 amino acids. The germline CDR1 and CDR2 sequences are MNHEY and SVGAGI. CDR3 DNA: TGTGCCAGCAGAACCCTTCCCCGGACTAGCGGGAGGGATGAGCAGTTCTTC. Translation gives CASRTLPRTSGRDEQFF.

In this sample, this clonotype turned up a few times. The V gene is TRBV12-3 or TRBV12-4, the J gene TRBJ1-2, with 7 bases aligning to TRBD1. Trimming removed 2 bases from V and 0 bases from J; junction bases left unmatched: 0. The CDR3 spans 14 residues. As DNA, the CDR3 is TGTGCCAGCAGTTTACAGGGGGCTAACTATGGCTACACCTTC. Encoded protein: CASSLQGANYGYTF.

CDR3 DNA: TGCAGTGGGGTTAGCGGGAGCGTTGAGCAGTTCTTC. Its protein product is CSGVSGSVEQFF. The J gene is TRBJ2-1, the V gene TRBV20-1, with TRBD2 identical over 9 bases. The CDR3 extends over 12 amino acids. Germline V lookup: CDR1 DFQATT, CDR2 SNEGSKA (reference sequence). The V segment lost 7 bases and the J segment 9 bases; nucleotides outside the gene matches: 7.

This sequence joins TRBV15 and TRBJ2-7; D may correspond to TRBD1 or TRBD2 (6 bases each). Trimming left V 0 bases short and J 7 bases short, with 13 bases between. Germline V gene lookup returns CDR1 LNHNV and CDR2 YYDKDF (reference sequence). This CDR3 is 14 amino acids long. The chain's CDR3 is CATSREWGAREQYF. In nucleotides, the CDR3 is TGTGCCACCAGCAGAGAATGGGGGGCGCGTGAGCAGTACTTC.

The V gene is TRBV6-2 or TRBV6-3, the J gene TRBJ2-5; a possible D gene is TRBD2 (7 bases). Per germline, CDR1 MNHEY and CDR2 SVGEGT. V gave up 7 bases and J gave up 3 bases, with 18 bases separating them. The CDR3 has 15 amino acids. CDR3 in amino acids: CASIIGGGRKETQYF. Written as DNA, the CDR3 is TGTGCCAGCATCATAGGGGGAGGGCGGAAAGAGACCCAGTACTTC.

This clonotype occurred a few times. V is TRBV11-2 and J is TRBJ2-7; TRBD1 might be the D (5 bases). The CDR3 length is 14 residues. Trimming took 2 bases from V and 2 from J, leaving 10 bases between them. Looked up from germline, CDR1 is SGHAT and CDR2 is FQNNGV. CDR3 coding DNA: TGTGCCAGCAGCTTACGACAGACCCCCTACGAGCAGTACTTC. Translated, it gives CASSLRQTPYEQYF.

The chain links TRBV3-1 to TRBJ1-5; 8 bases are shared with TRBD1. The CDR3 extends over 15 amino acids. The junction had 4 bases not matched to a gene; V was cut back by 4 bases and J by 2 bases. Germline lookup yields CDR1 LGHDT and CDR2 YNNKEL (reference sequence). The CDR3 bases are TGTGCCAGCAGCCGAGGACAGGGTGGCAATCAGCCCCAGCATTTT. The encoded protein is CASSRGQGGNQPQHF.

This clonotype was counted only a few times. The CDR3 nucleotides read TGTGCCAGCAGTTACGCCCTTTCTAGCGGGAGGGCCTTAGAGACCCAGTACTTC. Translated, it gives CASSYALSSGRALETQYF. The rearrangement joins TRBV6-6 to TRBJ2-5; TRBD2 agrees at 12 bases. From germline, CDR1 is MNHNY and CDR2 SVGAGI (reference sequence). This CDR3 spans 18 amino acids. The J segment lost 4 bases and the V segment lost 2 bases, leaving 11 bases of the junction unmatched.

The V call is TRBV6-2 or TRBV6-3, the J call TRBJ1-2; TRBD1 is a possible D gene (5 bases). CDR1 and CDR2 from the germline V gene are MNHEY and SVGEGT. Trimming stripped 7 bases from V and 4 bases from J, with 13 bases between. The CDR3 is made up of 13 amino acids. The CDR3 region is CASTYWGFYGYTF. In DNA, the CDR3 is TGTGCCAGCACGTATTGGGGCTTCTATGGCTACACCTTC.